The clone carrying this T cell receptor (beta chain) was detected only once. Its antigen is unidentified. The germline V and J ends were trimmed by 6 bases and 4 bases, with 15 bases remaining between them. CDR3 length: 14 amino acids. Germline CDR1 is MNHNS and CDR2 is SASEGT. These data belong to a study of OX40 agonist ivuxolimab in advanced cancers. Study conclusions and caveats: There were also nonresponders showing low normalized T-cell clonal expansion. The authors did not determine the antigen specificity of the expanded peripheral T cells.

The data were produced by immunoSEQ multiplex PCR, yet TCRdb's version contains in-frame clones alone and is incomplete. The data show some 66,000 clones, more than 75% seen once. This chain uses TRBV6-1 with TRBJ2-5; weak D call: TRBD1 (6 bases). This sequence was found in an adult with an advanced solid tumor such as melanoma, head and neck, liver or kidney cancer. The sequenced sample was CD4+ or CD8+ T cells sorted from blood, obtained in a trial of the OX40 agonist ivuxolimab. CDR3 sequence reads: CASSFETGRETQYF. The CDR3 DNA is TGTGCCAGCAGCTTCGAAACAGGGCGAGAGACCCAGTACTTC.